These 4 T cell receptor beta chains were sequenced from one sample in a study of blood T cell repertoires in COVID-19. Assay: immunoSEQ multiplex PCR; the TCRdb copy retains only in-frame clones and omits some. The repertoire holds some 200,000 clones, with 92% as singletons. Material: peripheral blood. Source of these receptors: a young man with acute or convalescent COVID-19.

The V gene is TRBV27, the J gene TRBJ1-5; TRBD1 matches at 7 bases. Germline lookup yields CDR1 MNHEY and CDR2 SMNVEV (reference sequence). This CDR3 has 13 amino acids. V lost 5 bases and J lost 4; bases outside the gene matches: 2. The CDR3 nucleotides read TGTGCCAGCAGTGGGACAGATAATCAGCCCCAGCATTTT. Translated: CASSGTDNQPQHF.

The CDR3 loop reads CASSTNRGNYGYTF. In nucleotides, the CDR3 is TGTGCCAGCAGTACTAACAGGGGAAACTATGGCTACACCTTC. This chain links TRBV2 with TRBJ1-2; 7 bases align to TRBD1. In germline, CDR1 is SNHLY, CDR2 FYNNEI. The length of the CDR3 is 14 residues. Trimming took 5 bases from V and 2 from J; bases not matched to a gene: 5.

V gene TRBV10-1 combines with J gene TRBJ1-2; TRBD1 might be the D (6 bases). The CDR3 has 13 amino acids. Trimming took 0 bases from V and 4 from J, leaving 6 bases between them. Germline V gene lookup returns CDR1 WNHNN and CDR2 SYGVQD (reference sequence). The CDR3 here is CASSESRGYGYTF. The CDR3 DNA reads TGCGCCAGCAGTGAGTCCAGGGGCTATGGCTACACCTTC.

V gene TRBV9 combines with J gene TRBJ2-7; D uncertain. Between the trimmed V and J ends, which lost 1 base and 6 bases, there was a span of 11 bases. This CDR3 region has 13 residues. Germline V lookup: CDR1 SGDLS, CDR2 YYNGEE. CDR3: CASSVIPQSEQYF. CDR3 bases: TGTGCCAGCAGCGTAATCCCACAAAGCGAGCAGTACTTC. Full variable domain (outside the CDR3, taken from reference TRBV9 and TRBJ2-7): DSGVTQTPKHLITATGQRVTLRCSPRSGDLSVYWYQQSLDQGLQFLIQYYNGEERAKGNILERFSAQQFPDLHSELNLSSLELGDSALYFCASSVIPQSEQYFGPGTRLTVT.